Sequencing of this T cell receptor beta chain was carried out in a study of T cells after yellow fever vaccination. The CDR3 has 18 residues. The trim removed 0 bases at V and 0 bases at J, leaving 5 bases unmatched. The V gene's germline CDR1 is MNHEY and CDR2 SVGAGI. General study results and limits: Clonotypes shared by both compartments, CD4 and CD8, made up a small share. Subsequent booster samples again held most clones from primary vaccination (under 98% CD4, 85% to 90% CD8).

Ten or more counts support this clonotype. Its antigen is undetermined. The study made its TCR cDNA through 5'RACE template switching. That step introduced a universal primer site along with UMIs. Using its own MiXCR run on the 5' RACE reads, TCRdb lists one record per CDR3 protein. The sample has about 360,000 distinct CDR3 sequences; under 7.5% are singletons. This TCR was recovered from a man aged 25 to 40 who received the YFV17D yellow fever vaccine. The sequences come from PBMCs, collected 5 days after the yellow fever booster vaccination. V and J are TRBV6-5 and TRBJ1-6, with TRBD1 matching over 7 bases. In nucleotides, the CDR3 is TGTGCCAGCAGTTACTCGGACAGGCTGAGCTCCTATAATTCACCCCTCCACTTT. Amino acids: CASSYSDRLSSYNSPLHF.